This section outlines one TCR beta chain sequence together with its context. As yet, its antigen is unknown. The junction shows a germline mismatch at one end, possibly a read error. The source of the sample is a study of cytomegalovirus exposure and HLA in healthy donors. Study results and caveats: Productive status was seen about 90% or about 30% of the time for most TCR beta V segments in an earlier analysis. Later genetic work tied a missense DCLRE1C variant to beta-chain V and J trimming. Sequencing had likely introduced a cluster of highly shared sequence variants as an artifact.

CDR3 size: 14 residues. CDR1 and CDR2 (germline): SEHNR, FQNEAQ (reference sequence). Vbeta (60) and Jbeta (13) primers were used in the PCR. The assay was immunoSEQ multiplex PCR, and TCRdb's table has in-frame clones only and misses some. The sample comprises 150,000 to 200,000 clones, about three quarters of which are singletons, and less than 11% rests with the top ten. The J gene is TRBJ2-7, the V gene TRBV7-9, with 8 bases identical to TRBD2. The source of this sequence is a man aged 25-40 years in good health and CMV-seropositive. The specimen sequenced was PBMCs. This chain's CDR3 is CAGSARGGVIEQYF. In nucleotides, the CDR3 is TGTGCCGGCAGCGCCCGGGGGGGGGTGATCGAGCAGTACTTC.